These 2 T cell receptor beta chains were sequenced from one sample in a study of CD8 T cells in ankylosing spondylitis. TCRdb passed the 5' RACE reads through MiXCR, listing each CDR3 protein once. The top ten clones hold over 2% of a sample with about 69,000 distinct CDR3 sequences, less than 6% of them seen once. Sequences were obtained from blood, either unsorted or a sorted T cell fraction (not recorded which). These receptors came from a male donor with ankylosing spondylitis or in good health (not recorded which).

This clonotype occurred many times. The genes are TRBV9 and TRBJ2-7, with 9 bases identical to TRBD1. Germline V CDR1 and CDR2: SGDLS, YYNGEE. The CDR3 has 17 residues. After removal of 0 bases from V and 2 bases from J, the junction contained 9 bases not matched to a gene. The CDR3 region has the DNA TGTGCCAGCAGCGTAGCCCTACCGGGACAGGGTACCTACGAGCAGTACTTC. Translating gives CASSVALPGQGTYEQYF.

This clonotype was seen many times. J is TRBJ1-5 and V is TRBV5-1; TRBD1 is a possible D gene (5 bases). The V gene's germline CDR1 is SGHRS and CDR2 YFSETQ. The CDR3 has 11 residues. V lost 3 bases, J lost 8 bases, and 6 bases lay in between. The CDR3 coding sequence is TGCGCCAGCAGCTGGGGGAAGCCCCAGCATTTT. This sequence encodes CASSWGKPQHF.